The 32 T cell receptor beta chains in this list originate from one sample, sequenced in a study of blood T cell repertoires in COVID-19 (dated by TCRdb to about 2020). Receptor amplification or capture employed the immunoSEQ multiplex PCR assay. TCRdb retrieved this table from immuneACCESS and kept in-frame rearrangements only. Not all clones are present; in checked studies, unresolved V genes account for under half, and no reason is known for the remainder. For this sample the table gives 450,000 or so clones, of which around 90% were detected only once. The ten largest clones take up roughly 0.76% of the sample. Sequencing was carried out using peripheral blood. The receptors here all came from a young man with COVID-19, enrolled during active disease.

The V and J genes are TRBV21-1 and TRBJ2-4; TRBD2 was called by the table and not checked on the DNA. TRBV21-1 is tagged as a pseudogene. The CDR3 is 15 residues long. The CDR3 bases are TGTGCCAGCAGCAACAGCGGGGGGGCTGAAAACATTCAGTACTTC. Translated, it gives CASSNSGGAENIQYF.

V gene TRBV27 combines with J gene TRBJ1-1; 7 bases are a match to TRBD1. The germline V gene has CDR1 MNHEY and CDR2 SMNVEV (reference sequence). The CDR3 loop spans 15 amino acids. V lost 6 bases, J lost 5 bases, and 12 bases stayed unmatched. Here the CDR3 DNA reads TGTGCCAGCAGCGTGACCCCGACAGGGAATACTGAAGCTTTCTTT. This gives the protein CASSVTPTGNTEAFF.

The V call is TRBV30, the J call TRBJ1-5; D might be TRBD1 (6 bases). Per germline, CDR1 GTSNPN and CDR2 SVGIG (reference sequence). The CDR3 extends over 14 amino acids. Between the trimmed V and J ends, which lost 2 bases and 7 bases, there was a span of 15 bases. The CDR3 reads CAWSLNRVGQPQHF. DNA for the CDR3: TGTGCCTGGAGTTTAAACAGGGTGGGACAGCCCCAGCATTTT.

The J gene is TRBJ2-7, the V gene TRBV5-1; TRBD2 matches at 9 bases. The V gene's germline CDR1 is SGHRS and CDR2 YFSETQ. CDR3 length: 17 residues. Losses at the gene ends were 0 bases for V and 0 bases for J; bases not matched to a gene: 7. CDR3 amino acids: CASSLGFGSGGSYEQYF. The CDR3 nucleotides read TGCGCCAGCAGCTTGGGTTTCGGTAGCGGGGGCTCCTACGAGCAGTACTTC.

The chain joins TRBV4-1 to TRBJ1-6, with TRBD1 as a possible D gene (6 bases). Germline CDR1 is MGHRA and CDR2 is YSYEKL. V was trimmed by 0 bases and J by 4 bases, leaving 10 bases between them. There are 16 residues in the CDR3. CDR3 bases: TGCGCCAGCAGCCAAGACCCTACAGGGTATAATTCACCCCTCCACTTT. It translates to CASSQDPTGYNSPLHF.

This clone was seen just once. The chain couples TRBV6-5 to TRBJ2-1; TRBD2 aligns across 7 bases. Germline trimming cut 7 bases from V and 9 bases from J; bases unmatched to any gene: 12. Germline V gene lookup returns CDR1 MNHEY and CDR2 SVGAGI. The CDR3 spans 14 residues. As DNA, the CDR3 is TGTGCCAGCATTTGGCGGGAGAGGGTGGGTGAGCAGTTCTTC. As protein: CASIWRERVGEQFF.

The chain has TRBV4-1 and TRBJ1-1, with TRBD1 matching over 7 bases. Germline trimming cut 4 bases from V and 4 bases from J; bases unmatched to any gene: 6. CDR1 and CDR2 from the germline V gene are MGHRA and YSYEKL. The CDR3 has 14 amino acids. The CDR3 DNA sequence: TGCGCCAGCAGCCGAAGTCCAGGGGGCACTGAAGCTTTCTTT. This gives the protein CASSRSPGGTEAFF.

This sequence joins TRBV14 and TRBJ2-2, with TRBD2 matching over 7 bases. Germline V gene lookup returns CDR1 SGHDN and CDR2 FVKESK. Losses at the gene ends were 4 bases for V and 4 bases for J; bases not matched to a gene: 21. This CDR3 has 20 residues. The CDR3 here is CASSPSWDFLGGRTTGELFF. For the CDR3, the DNA is TGTGCCAGCAGCCCCTCCTGGGACTTCCTGGGAGGGAGGACCACCGGGGAGCTGTTTTTT.

The V call is TRBV19, the J call TRBJ2-1, with 10 bases matching TRBD2. Germline-derived CDR1 and CDR2 are LNHDA and SQIVND (reference sequence). The V segment lost 5 bases and the J segment 2 bases; nucleotides outside the gene matches: 6. This CDR3 has 16 amino acids. The CDR3 region is CASSARAGGTYNEQFF. CDR3 DNA: TGTGCCAGTAGTGCGAGAGCGGGAGGGACCTACAATGAGCAGTTCTTC.

This clone showed up just once. The rearrangement links TRBV2 to TRBJ1-4; tentative D call: TRBD1 (5 bases). Looked up from germline, CDR1 is SNHLY and CDR2 is FYNNEI. The CDR3 is 15 residues long. The germline V and J ends were trimmed by 3 bases and 0 bases, with 8 bases remaining between them. The CDR3, as DNA: TGTGCCAGCAGTGATTGGGGCGCAACTAATGAAAAACTGTTTTTT. This gives the protein CASSDWGATNEKLFF.

This chain connects TRBV27 to TRBJ2-3; 11 bases align to TRBD2. CDR3 length: 17 amino acids. The ends lost 5 bases at V and 1 base at J; junction bases unmatched: 8. The V gene's germline CDR1 is MNHEY and CDR2 SMNVEV (reference sequence). The CDR3 nucleotides are TGTGCCAGCAGTATTAGCGGGGGGGCCTTTGGCACAGATACGCAGTATTTT. Translation: CASSISGGAFGTDTQYF.

V gene TRBV5-1 combines with J gene TRBJ2-5, with 8 bases identical to TRBD1. The CDR3 contains 15 residues. CDR1 and CDR2 from the germline V gene are SGHRS and YFSETQ. The V and J ends lost 4 bases and 5 bases, in that order; junction bases with no gene match: 10. The CDR3 nucleotides are TGCGCCAGCAGCCCCTCCGACAGGGGACGCGAGACCCAGTACTTC. Residues: CASSPSDRGRETQYF.

A word on this clone: Additional DNA sequences in this sample encode the identical CDR3. The chain uses TRBV12-3 or TRBV12-4 and TRBJ2-3; D gene unclear. V gave up 3 bases and J gave up 3 bases, with 4 bases separating them. This CDR3 spans 12 amino acids. The CDR3 DNA is TGTGCCAGCAGTTTCGGTACAGATACGCAGTATTTT. Its protein product is CASSFGTDTQYF.

J is TRBJ2-1 and V is TRBV30; TRBD1 is a possible D gene (5 bases). This CDR3 comprises 13 residues. The germline V gene encodes CDR1 GTSNPN and CDR2 SVGIG (reference sequence). Trimming took off 2 bases at V and 3 bases at J, with 8 bases between the two ends. CDR3 DNA: TGTGCCTGGAGTTGGGGCGGCTACAATGAGCAGTTCTTC. Encoded protein: CAWSWGGYNEQFF. Full variable domain (remainder filled in from reference TRBV30 and TRBJ2-1): SQTIHQWPATLVQPVGSPLSLECTVEGTSNPNLYWYRQAAGRGLQLLFYSVGIGQISSEVPQNLSASRPQDRQFILSSKKLLLSDSGFYLCAWSWGGYNEQFFGPGTRLTVL.

The V and J genes are TRBV11-2 and TRBJ2-7; D remains unclear. The length of the CDR3 is 14 residues. V lost 4 bases, J lost 0 bases, and 10 bases lay in between. Germline CDR1 SGHAT, CDR2 FQNNGV. As DNA, the CDR3 is TGTGCCAGCAGCTATATCCAGGCCTCCTACGAGCAGTACTTC. It yields the protein CASSYIQASYEQYF.

The chain has TRBV5-1 and TRBJ2-5; a weak D match, TRBD1 (6 bases). Trimming shortened V by 3 bases and J by 1 base, and 10 bases separated the two germline ends. The CDR3 has 14 residues. Per the germline V gene, CDR1 is SGHRS and CDR2 is YFSETQ. The CDR3 nucleotides read TGCGCCAGCAGCTCCGGACAGCCCCAAGAGACCCAGTACTTC. Amino acids: CASSSGQPQETQYF.

The chain joins TRBV5-5 to TRBJ2-7; D is ambiguous. The CDR3 runs to 16 residues. Germline V gene sequence: CDR1 SGHKS, CDR2 YYEKEE (reference sequence). V lost 6 bases to trimming and J lost 2 bases, with 21 bases between them. The CDR3: CASNPRFQEPTYEQYF. Written as DNA, the CDR3 is TGTGCCAGCAACCCAAGGTTCCAGGAACCGACCTACGAGCAGTACTTC.

The CDR3 here is CASSSTGTGQIEQYF. DNA for the CDR3: TGTGCCAGTAGTTCTACCGGGACAGGGCAAATCGAGCAGTACTTC. The chain employs TRBV19 and TRBJ2-7; 9 bases map to TRBD1. The J segment lost 6 bases and the V segment lost 5 bases, leaving 11 bases of the junction unmatched. The germline CDR1 and CDR2 sequences are LNHDA and SQIVND (reference sequence). CDR3 length equals 15 residues.

V gene TRBV5-5 combines with J gene TRBJ1-5; D possibly corresponds to TRBD1 (5 bases). Between the trimmed V and J ends, which lost 0 bases and 10 bases, there was a span of 20 bases. CDR3 length equals 16 residues. CDR1 and CDR2 from the germline V gene are SGHKS and YYEKEE (reference sequence). For the CDR3, the DNA is TGTGCCAGCAGCTTGGAGCCGGGGGAAATGAATCTCCCCCAGCATTTT. This gives the protein CASSLEPGEMNLPQHF.

V usage is TRBV30 and J usage is TRBJ2-1; D might be TRBD2 (6 bases). This CDR3 comprises 12 residues. Germline values: CDR1 GTSNPN, CDR2 SVGIG (reference sequence). V was shortened by 8 bases and J by 5 bases, with 13 bases between the two germline ends. CDR3 bases: TGTGCCAATTATGGGGGGAACAATGAGCAGTTCTTC. Encoded protein: CANYGGNNEQFF.

V and J are TRBV5-1 and TRBJ1-1; the D is unclear. The V end lost 0 bases, the J end lost 1 base, and 4 bases lay between the germline ends. Germline V lookup: CDR1 SGHRS, CDR2 YFSETQ. The CDR3 has 13 amino acids. CDR3 bases: TGCGCCAGCAGCTTGGTCAAGAACACTGAAGCTTTCTTT. As protein: CASSLVKNTEAFF.

The chain uses TRBV9 and TRBJ2-3; TRBD2 matches at 11 bases. V lost 0 bases and J lost 2; bases outside the gene matches: 11. The CDR3 spans 19 residues. Germline-derived CDR1 and CDR2 are SGDLS and YYNGEE. CDR3 loop: CASSVARTSGRMNTDTQYF. The CDR3 DNA reads as TGTGCCAGCAGCGTAGCTAGAACTAGCGGGAGAATGAACACAGATACGCAGTATTTT.

In nucleotides, the CDR3 is TGTGCCAGCTCACTGGGACAGGGTATTAGCAATCAGCCCCAGCATTTT. It yields the protein CASSLGQGISNQPQHF. The chain combines TRBV18 with TRBJ1-5; TRBD1 matches 9 bases. CDR1 is KGHSH and CDR2 is LQKENI in the germline V gene. Trimming at V came to 4 bases and at J to 0 bases, leaving 4 bases not matched to a gene. This CDR3 region has 16 residues.

The chain recombines TRBV27 with TRBJ1-6; 8 bases are shared with TRBD1. The germline gives CDR1 MNHEY, CDR2 SMNVEV (reference sequence). The trim removed 6 bases at V and 8 bases at J, leaving 9 bases unmatched. The CDR3 runs to 15 residues. In DNA form, the CDR3 reads TGTGCCAGCAGACCAGGGGGCGCCGAGGATTCACCCCTCCACTTT. The encoded protein is CASRPGGAEDSPLHF.

In nucleotides, the CDR3 is TGTGCCACCAGTGATTTGGGTCGGGATGAGCAGTTCTTC. It translates to CATSDLGRDEQFF. This chain links TRBV24-1 with TRBJ2-1; no clear D. The V and J ends lost 0 bases and 8 bases respectively, with 7 bases between them. There are 13 residues in the CDR3. CDR1 KGHDR and CDR2 SFDVKD come from the germline V gene.

The V and J genes are TRBV11-2 and TRBJ2-3, with 8 bases matching TRBD1. Germline V gives CDR1 SGHAT, CDR2 FQNNGV. V lost 5 bases and J lost 4; bases outside the gene matches: 5. This CDR3 is built from 14 residues. The CDR3 is CASSRDRRADTQYF. DNA of the CDR3: TGTGCCAGCAGCCGGGACAGGAGAGCAGATACGCAGTATTTT.

J is TRBJ2-1 and V is TRBV6-6, with TRBD2 matching over 8 bases. Germline V gives CDR1 MNHNY, CDR2 SVGAGI (reference sequence). There are 16 residues in the CDR3. J was trimmed by 4 bases and V by 8 bases; bases with no gene match: 13. The CDR3 DNA reads as TGTGCCAGCGAGGCGAGCGGGAGCCCGATTTACAATGAGCAGTTCTTC. Residues: CASEASGSPIYNEQFF.

This sequence joins TRBV2 and TRBJ1-1; D remains unclear. The CDR3 covers 14 residues. V lost 7 bases and J 1 base, leaving 13 bases between the germline ends. Germline V lookup: CDR1 SNHLY, CDR2 FYNNEI. DNA of the CDR3: TGTGCCAGCATCCCACCGACGGGGAACACTGAAGCTTTCTTT. This translates into CASIPPTGNTEAFF.

This rearrangement joins TRBV5-6 to TRBJ1-1; D is possibly TRBD1 (5 bases). The germline gives CDR1 SGHDT, CDR2 YYEEEE. V was clipped by 0 bases and J by 7 bases, with 10 bases between them. The CDR3 length is 13 residues. The CDR3 protein is CASSLAGGSEAFF. Written as DNA, the CDR3 is TGTGCCAGCAGCTTGGCCGGGGGAAGTGAAGCTTTCTTT.

The chain recombines TRBV3-1 (or the pseudogene TRBV3-2) with TRBJ2-1; 11 nucleotides agree with TRBD2. Per the germline V gene, CDR1 is LGHDT and CDR2 is YNNKEL (reference sequence). The ends lost 4 bases at V and 5 bases at J; junction bases unmatched: 4. This CDR3 region has 15 residues. The chain's CDR3 is CASSLRLAGNNEQFF. The CDR3 nucleotides read TGTGCCAGCAGCCTCCGACTAGCGGGGAACAATGAGCAGTTCTTC.

This chain connects TRBV10-1 to TRBJ1-4; maybe TRBD1 (6 bases). The germline V gene encodes CDR1 WNHNN and CDR2 SYGVQD (reference sequence). This CDR3 has 13 amino acids. The V end was cut by 6 bases, the J end by 5 bases, with 10 bases between. CDR3 in DNA: TGCGCCAGCAGCAGGGGAGTGAATGAAAAACTGTTTTTT. Protein product: CASSRGVNEKLFF.

The V gene is TRBV11-1, the J gene TRBJ1-1; 8 bases match TRBD1. The germline V gene encodes CDR1 SGHAT and CDR2 FQDESV (reference sequence). The CDR3 extends over 13 amino acids. The V segment lost 6 bases and the J segment 5 bases; nucleotides outside the gene matches: 5. The chain's CDR3 is CASSLTGETEAFF. The CDR3 DNA sequence: TGTGCCAGCAGTTTGACAGGGGAAACTGAAGCTTTCTTT.